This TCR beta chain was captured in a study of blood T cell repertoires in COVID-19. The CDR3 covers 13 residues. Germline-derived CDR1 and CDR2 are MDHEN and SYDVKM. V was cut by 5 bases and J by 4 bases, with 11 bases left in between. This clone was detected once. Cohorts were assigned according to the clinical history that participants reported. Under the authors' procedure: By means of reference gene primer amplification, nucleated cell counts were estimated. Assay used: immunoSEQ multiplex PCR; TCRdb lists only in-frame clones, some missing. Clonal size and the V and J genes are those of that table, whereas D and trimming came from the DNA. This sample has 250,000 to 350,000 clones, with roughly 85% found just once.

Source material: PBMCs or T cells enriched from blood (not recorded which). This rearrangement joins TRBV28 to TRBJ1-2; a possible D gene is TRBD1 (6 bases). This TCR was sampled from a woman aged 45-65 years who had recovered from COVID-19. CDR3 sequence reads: CASSTTGTYGYTF. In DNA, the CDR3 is TGTGCCAGCAGTACTACAGGGACCTATGGCTACACCTTC.